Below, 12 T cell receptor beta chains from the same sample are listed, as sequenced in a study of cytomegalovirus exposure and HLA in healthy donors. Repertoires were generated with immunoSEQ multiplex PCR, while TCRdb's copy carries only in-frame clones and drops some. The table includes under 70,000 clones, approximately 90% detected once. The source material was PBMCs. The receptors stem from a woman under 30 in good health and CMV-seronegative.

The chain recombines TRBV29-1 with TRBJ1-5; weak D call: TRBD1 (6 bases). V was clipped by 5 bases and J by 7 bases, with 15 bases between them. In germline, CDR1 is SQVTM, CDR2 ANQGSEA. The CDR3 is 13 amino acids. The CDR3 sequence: CSVSRGVGQPQHF. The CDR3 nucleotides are TGCAGCGTTTCCAGGGGAGTCGGGCAGCCCCAGCATTTT.

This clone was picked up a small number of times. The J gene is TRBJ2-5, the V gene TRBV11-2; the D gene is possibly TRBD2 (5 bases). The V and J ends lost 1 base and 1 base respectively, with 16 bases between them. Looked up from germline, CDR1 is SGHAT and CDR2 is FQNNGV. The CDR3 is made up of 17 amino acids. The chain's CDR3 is CASSLGGHGPFQETQYF. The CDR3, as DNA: TGTGCCAGCAGCTTAGGAGGGCACGGACCCTTCCAAGAGACCCAGTACTTC.

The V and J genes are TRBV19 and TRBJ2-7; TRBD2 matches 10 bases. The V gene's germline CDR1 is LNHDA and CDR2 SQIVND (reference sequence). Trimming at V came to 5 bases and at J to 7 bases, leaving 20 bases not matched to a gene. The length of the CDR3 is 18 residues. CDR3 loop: CASSHWAPSASGSYEQYF. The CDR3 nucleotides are TGTGCCAGTAGTCACTGGGCCCCCAGCGCTAGCGGGAGTTATGAGCAGTACTTC.

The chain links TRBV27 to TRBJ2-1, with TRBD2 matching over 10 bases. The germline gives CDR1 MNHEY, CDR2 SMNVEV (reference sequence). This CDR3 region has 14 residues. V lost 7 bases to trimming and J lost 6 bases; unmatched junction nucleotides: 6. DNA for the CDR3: TGTGCCAGCATCCGACTAGCGGGTTCCAATGAGCAGTTCTTC. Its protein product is CASIRLAGSNEQFF.

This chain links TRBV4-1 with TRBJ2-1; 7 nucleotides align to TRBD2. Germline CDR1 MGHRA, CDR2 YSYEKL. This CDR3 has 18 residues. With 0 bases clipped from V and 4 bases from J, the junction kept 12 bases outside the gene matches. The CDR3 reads CASSQDSSGVPSYNEQFF. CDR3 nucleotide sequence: TGCGCCAGCAGCCAAGATTCTAGCGGAGTTCCCTCTTACAATGAGCAGTTCTTC.

The chain's CDR3 is CASSPGLAESYNEQFF. The CDR3 DNA sequence: TGTGCCAGCAGCCCCGGACTAGCGGAGAGTTACAATGAGCAGTTCTTC. The V and J genes are TRBV14 and TRBJ2-1; 10 nucleotides line up with TRBD2. Trimming took 4 bases from V and 4 from J; bases not matched to a gene: 7. Germline lookup yields CDR1 SGHDN and CDR2 FVKESK. The CDR3 spans 16 residues.

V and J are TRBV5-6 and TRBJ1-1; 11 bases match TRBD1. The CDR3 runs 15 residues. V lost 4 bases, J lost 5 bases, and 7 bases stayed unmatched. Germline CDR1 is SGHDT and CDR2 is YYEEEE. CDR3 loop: CASSPDRGRRTEAFF. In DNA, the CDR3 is TGTGCCAGCAGCCCGGACAGGGGGCGTCGGACTGAAGCTTTCTTT.

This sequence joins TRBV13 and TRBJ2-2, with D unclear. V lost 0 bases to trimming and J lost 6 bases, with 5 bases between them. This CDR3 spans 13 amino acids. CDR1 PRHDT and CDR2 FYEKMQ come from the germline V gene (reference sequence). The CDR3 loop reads CASSLGSPGELFF. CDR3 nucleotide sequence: TGTGCCAGCAGCTTAGGGAGCCCCGGGGAGCTGTTTTTT.

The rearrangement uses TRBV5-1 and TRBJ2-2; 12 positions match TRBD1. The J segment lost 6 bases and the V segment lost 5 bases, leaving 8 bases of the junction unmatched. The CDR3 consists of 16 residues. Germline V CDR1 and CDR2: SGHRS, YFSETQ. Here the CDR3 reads CASRLGTGGLAGELFF. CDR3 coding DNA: TGCGCCAGCAGGTTAGGGACAGGGGGCCTGGCCGGGGAGCTGTTTTTT.

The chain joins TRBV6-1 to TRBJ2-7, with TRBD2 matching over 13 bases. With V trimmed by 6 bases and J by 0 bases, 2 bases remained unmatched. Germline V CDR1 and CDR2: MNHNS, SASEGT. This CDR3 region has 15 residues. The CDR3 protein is CASRGLAGFSYEQYF. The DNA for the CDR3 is TGTGCCAGCAGGGGACTAGCGGGGTTCTCCTACGAGCAGTACTTC.

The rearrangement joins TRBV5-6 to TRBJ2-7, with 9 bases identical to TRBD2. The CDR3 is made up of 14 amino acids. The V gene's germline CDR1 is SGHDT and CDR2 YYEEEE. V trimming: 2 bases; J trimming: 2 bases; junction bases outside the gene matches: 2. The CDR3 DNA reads TGTGCCAGCAGCTTCGGCGGGAGGGCCTACGAGCAGTACTTC. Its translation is CASSFGGRAYEQYF.

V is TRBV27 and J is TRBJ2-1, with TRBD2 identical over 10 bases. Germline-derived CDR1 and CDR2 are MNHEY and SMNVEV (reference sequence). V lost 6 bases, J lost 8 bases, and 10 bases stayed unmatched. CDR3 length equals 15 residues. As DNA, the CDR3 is TGTGCCAGCAGGCTAGCGGGAGTACTTGTCGATGAGCAGTTCTTC. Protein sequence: CASRLAGVLVDEQFF.